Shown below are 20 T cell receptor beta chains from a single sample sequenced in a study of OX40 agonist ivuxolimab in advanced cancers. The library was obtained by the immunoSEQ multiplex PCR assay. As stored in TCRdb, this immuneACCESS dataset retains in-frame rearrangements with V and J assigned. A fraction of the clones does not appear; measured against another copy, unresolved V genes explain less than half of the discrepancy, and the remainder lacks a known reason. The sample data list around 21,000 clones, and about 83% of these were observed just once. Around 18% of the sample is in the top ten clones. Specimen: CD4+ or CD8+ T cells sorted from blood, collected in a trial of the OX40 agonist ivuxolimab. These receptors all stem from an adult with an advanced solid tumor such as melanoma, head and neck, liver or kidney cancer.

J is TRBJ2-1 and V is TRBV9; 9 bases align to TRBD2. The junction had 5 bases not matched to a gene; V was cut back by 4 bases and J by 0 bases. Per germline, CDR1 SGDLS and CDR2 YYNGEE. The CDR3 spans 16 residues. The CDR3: CASSRSSGISYNEQFF. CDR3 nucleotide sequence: TGTGCCAGCAGCCGATCTAGCGGGATCTCCTACAATGAGCAGTTCTTC.

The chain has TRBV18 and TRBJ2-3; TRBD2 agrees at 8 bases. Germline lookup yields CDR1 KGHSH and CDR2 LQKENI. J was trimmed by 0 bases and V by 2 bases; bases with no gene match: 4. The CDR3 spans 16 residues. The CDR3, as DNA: TGTGCCAGCTCACCAGAAGCGGGGGCTAGCACAGATACGCAGTATTTT. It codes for CASSPEAGASTDTQYF. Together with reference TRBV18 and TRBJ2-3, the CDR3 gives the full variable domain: NAGVMQNPRHLVRRRGQEARLRCSPMKGHSHVYWYRQLPEEGLKFMVYLQKENIIDESGMPKERFSAEFPKEGPSILRIQQVVRGDSAAYFCASSPEAGASTDTQYFGPGTRLTVL.

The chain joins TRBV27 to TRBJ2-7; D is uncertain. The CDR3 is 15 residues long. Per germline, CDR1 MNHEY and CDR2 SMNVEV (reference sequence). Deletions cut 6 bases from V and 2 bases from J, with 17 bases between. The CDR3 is CASRETVTVTYEQYF. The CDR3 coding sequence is TGTGCCAGCAGGGAGACCGTTACGGTAACCTACGAGCAGTACTTC.

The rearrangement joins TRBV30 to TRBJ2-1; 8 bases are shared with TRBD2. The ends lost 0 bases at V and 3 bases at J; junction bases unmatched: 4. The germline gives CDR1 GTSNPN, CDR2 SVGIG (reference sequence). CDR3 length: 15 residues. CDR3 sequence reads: CAWSVNLAGYNEQFF. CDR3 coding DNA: TGTGCCTGGAGTGTAAATCTAGCGGGCTACAATGAGCAGTTCTTC.

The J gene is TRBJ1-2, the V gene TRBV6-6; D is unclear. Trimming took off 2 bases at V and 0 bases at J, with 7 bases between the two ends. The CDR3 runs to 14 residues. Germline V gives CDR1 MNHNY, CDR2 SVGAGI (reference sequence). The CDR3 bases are TGTGCCAGCAGTTACACGTCGCCTAACTATGGCTACACCTTC. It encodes CASSYTSPNYGYTF.

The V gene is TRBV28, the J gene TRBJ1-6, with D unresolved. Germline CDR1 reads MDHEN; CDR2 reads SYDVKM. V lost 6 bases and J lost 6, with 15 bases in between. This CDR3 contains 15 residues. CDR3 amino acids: CASRRGLRSNSPLHF. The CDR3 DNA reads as TGTGCCAGCAGAAGAGGCCTTCGATCTAATTCACCCCTCCACTTT. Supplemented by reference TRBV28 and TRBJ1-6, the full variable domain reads DVKVTQSSRYLVKRTGEKVFLECVQDMDHENMFWYRQDPGLGLRLIYFSYDVKMKEKGDIPEGYSVSREKKERFSLILESASTNQTSMYLCASRRGLRSNSPLHFGNGTRLTVT.

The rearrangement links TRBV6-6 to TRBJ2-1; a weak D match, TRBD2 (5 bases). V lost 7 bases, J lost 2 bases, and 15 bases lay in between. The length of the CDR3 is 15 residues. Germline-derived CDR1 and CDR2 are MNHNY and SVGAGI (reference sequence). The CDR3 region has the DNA TGTGCCAGCATCCGAGGAGGTGGCACCTACAATGAGCAGTTCTTC. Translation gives CASIRGGGTYNEQFF.

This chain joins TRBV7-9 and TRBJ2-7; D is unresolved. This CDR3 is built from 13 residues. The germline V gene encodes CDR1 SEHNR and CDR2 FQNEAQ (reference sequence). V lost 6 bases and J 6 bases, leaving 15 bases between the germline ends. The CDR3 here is CASSEFPLREQYF. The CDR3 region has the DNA TGTGCCAGCAGTGAGTTCCCCTTACGCGAGCAGTACTTC.

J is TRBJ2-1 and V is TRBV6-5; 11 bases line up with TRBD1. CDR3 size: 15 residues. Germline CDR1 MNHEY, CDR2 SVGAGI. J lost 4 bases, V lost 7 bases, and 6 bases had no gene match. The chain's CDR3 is CASTGTGGRYNEQFF. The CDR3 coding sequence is TGTGCCAGCACCGGGACAGGGGGGAGATACAATGAGCAGTTCTTC.

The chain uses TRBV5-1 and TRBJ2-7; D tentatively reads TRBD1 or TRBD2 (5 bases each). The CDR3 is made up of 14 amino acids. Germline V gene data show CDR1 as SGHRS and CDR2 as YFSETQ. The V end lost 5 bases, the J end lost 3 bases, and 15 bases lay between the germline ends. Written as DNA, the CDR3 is TGCGCCAGCAGATGGGACGGTGGACACTACGAGCAGTACTTC. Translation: CASRWDGGHYEQYF.

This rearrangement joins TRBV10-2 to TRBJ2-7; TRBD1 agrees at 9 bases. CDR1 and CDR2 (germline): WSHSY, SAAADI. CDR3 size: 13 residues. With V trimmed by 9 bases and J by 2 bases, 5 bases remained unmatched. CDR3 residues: CASTGGYPYEQYF. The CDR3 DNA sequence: TGCGCCAGTACAGGGGGCTACCCCTACGAGCAGTACTTC.

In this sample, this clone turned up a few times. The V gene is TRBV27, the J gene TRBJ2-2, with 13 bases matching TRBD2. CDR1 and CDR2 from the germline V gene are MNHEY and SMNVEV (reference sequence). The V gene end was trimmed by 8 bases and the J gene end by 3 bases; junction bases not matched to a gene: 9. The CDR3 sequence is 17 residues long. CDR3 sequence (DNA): TGTGCCAGCTGCACGGGACTAGCGGGACCCCACACCGGGGAGCTGTTTTTT. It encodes CASCTGLAGPHTGELFF.

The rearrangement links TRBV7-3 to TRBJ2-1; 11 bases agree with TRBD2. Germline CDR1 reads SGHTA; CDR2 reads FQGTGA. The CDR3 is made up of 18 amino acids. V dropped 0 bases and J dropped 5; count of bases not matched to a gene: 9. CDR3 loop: CASSLTVAGGLVHNEQFF. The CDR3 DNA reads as TGTGCCAGCAGCTTAACGGTAGCGGGAGGGCTCGTCCACAATGAGCAGTTCTTC.

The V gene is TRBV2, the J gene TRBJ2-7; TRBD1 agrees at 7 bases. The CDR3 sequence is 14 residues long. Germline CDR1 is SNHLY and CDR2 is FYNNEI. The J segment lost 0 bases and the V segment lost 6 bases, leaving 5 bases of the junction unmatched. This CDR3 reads CASSPWDSSYEQYF. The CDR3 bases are TGTGCCAGCAGCCCTTGGGACAGCTCCTACGAGCAGTACTTC. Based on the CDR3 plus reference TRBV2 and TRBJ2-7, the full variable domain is EPEVTQTPSHQVTQMGQEVILRCVPISNHLYFYWYRQILGQKVEFLVSFYNNEISEKSEIFDDQFSVERPDGSNFTLKIRSTKLEDSAMYFCASSPWDSSYEQYFGPGTRLTVT.

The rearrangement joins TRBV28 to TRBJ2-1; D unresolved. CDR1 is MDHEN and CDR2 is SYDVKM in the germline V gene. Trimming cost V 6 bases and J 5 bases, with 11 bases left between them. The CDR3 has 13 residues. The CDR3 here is CASRGESHNEQFF. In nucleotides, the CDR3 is TGTGCCAGCAGGGGCGAGTCTCACAATGAGCAGTTCTTC.

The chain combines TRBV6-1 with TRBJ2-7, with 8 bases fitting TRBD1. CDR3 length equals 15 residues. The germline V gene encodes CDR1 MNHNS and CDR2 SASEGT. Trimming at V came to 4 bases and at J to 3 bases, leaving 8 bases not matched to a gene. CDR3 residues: CASSALRQGRYEQYF. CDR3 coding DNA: TGTGCCAGCAGTGCGTTGCGACAGGGGCGCTACGAGCAGTACTTC.

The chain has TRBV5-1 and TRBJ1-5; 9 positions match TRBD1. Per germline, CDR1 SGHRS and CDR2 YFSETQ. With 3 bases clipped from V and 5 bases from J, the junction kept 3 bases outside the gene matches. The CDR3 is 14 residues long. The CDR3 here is CASSYGDRDQPQHF. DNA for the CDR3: TGCGCCAGCAGCTATGGGGACAGGGATCAGCCCCAGCATTTT. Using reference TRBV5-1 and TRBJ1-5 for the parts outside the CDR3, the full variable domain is KAGVTQTPRYLIKTRGQQVTLSCSPISGHRSVSWYQQTPGQGLQFLFEYFSETQRNKGNFPGRFSGRQFSNSRSEMNVSTLELGDSALYLCASSYGDRDQPQHFGDGTRLSIL.

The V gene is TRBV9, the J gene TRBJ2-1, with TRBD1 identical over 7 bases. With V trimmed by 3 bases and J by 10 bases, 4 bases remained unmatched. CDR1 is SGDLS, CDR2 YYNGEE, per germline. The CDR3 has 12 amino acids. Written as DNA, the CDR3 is TGTGCCAGCAGCGATACAGGGGACGAGCAGTTCTTC. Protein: CASSDTGDEQFF.

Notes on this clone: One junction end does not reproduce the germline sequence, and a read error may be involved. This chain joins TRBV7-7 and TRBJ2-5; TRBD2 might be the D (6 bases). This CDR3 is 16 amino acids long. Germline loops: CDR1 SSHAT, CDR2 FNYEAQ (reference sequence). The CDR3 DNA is TGTGCTAGCAGCCCCTTGGGGGGACTGACACAAGAGACCCAGTACTTC. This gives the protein CASSPLGGLTQETQYF.

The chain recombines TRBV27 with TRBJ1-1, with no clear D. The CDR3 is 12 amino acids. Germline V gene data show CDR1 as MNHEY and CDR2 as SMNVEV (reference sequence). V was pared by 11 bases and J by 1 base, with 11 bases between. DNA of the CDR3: TGTGCCTCTAGGACGGAGAACACTGAAGCTTTCTTT. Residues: CASRTENTEAFF.